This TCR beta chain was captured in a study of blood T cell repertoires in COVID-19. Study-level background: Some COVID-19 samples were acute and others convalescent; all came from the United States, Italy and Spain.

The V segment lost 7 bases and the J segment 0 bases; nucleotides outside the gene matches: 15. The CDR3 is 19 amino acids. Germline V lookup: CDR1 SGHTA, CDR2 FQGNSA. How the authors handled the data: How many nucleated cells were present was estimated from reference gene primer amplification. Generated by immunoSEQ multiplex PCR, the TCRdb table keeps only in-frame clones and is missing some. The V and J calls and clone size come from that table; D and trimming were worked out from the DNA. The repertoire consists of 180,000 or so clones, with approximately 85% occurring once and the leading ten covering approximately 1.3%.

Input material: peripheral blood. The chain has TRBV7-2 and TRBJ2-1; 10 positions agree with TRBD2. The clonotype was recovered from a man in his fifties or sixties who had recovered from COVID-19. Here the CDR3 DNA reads TGTGCCAGCACCGGGCGGCTAGCGGGGGCCCTGAGCTCCTACAATGAGCAGTTCTTC. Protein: CASTGRLAGALSSYNEQFF. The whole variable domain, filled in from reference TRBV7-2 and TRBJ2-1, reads GAGVSQSPSNKVTEKGKDVELRCDPISGHTALYWYRQSLGQGLEFLIYFQGNSAPDKSGLPSDRFSAERTGGSVSTLTIQRTQQEDSAVYLCASTGRLAGALSSYNEQFFGPGTRLTVL.